This passage covers 8 T cell receptor beta chains from one sample sequenced in a study of T cells in Graves' hyperthyroidism and ophthalmopathy. Regions amplified from RNA transcripts were the TCR beta CDR3 regions. RT-PCR in the first round (using the HTBI primer set) targeted the TCR CDR3. TCRdb fed the multiplex PCR reads into MiXCR, producing one record per CDR3 protein. The sample holds about 520,000 distinct CDR3 sequences, 24% seen once. The sequencing sample was made of blood. The receptors originated from a woman under 40 with Graves' ophthalmopathy.

The J gene is TRBJ2-7, the V gene TRBV7-8; D is unresolved. The CDR3 has 14 residues. Between the trimmed V and J ends, which lost 5 bases and 1 base, there was a span of 12 bases. Germline V lookup: CDR1 SGHVS, CDR2 FQNEAQ. The CDR3 sequence: CASSVGMGSYEQYF. The CDR3 DNA reads as TGTGCCAGCAGCGTAGGTATGGGGTCCTACGAGCAGTACTTC.

This clonotype has a count of ten or more. DNA for the CDR3: TGCAGTGCAGGAACGGAGAGGACAGGGGTCTACGAGCAGTACTTC. Translation gives CSAGTERTGVYEQYF. The rearrangement joins TRBV20-1 to TRBJ2-7; the match to TRBD1 covers 9 bases. This CDR3 comprises 15 residues. With 6 bases clipped from V and 3 bases from J, the junction kept 12 bases outside the gene matches. Germline V gene lookup returns CDR1 DFQATT and CDR2 SNEGSKA (reference sequence).

A single count supports this clonotype. The chain links TRBV27 to TRBJ1-2; a weak D match, TRBD1 (6 bases). Germline CDR1 is MNHEY and CDR2 is SMNVEV (reference sequence). The V end was cut by 8 bases, the J end by 8 bases, with 24 bases between. CDR3 length equals 15 residues. Here the CDR3 DNA reads TGTGCCAGCCGGACCCGGACAGCTTTGCTATGGGGCTACACCTTC. This encodes CASRTRTALLWGYTF.

In this sample, this clonotype turned up many times. The V call is TRBV6-5, the J call TRBJ2-7; TRBD2 matches at 8 bases. V shed 4 bases and J 9 bases; nucleotides not matched to a gene: 14. This CDR3 contains 15 residues. Germline CDR1 is MNHEY and CDR2 is SVGAGI. CDR3 sequence (DNA): TGTGCCAGCAGTTCCCCGGGACTAGGAAGGTTGGGGCAGTACTTC. Amino acid sequence: CASSSPGLGRLGQYF.

The table lists this clonotype with many counts. The chain couples TRBV3-1 to TRBJ2-5; D unresolved. The CDR3 loop spans 12 amino acids. V lost 5 bases and J 3 bases, leaving 7 bases between the germline ends. Germline V CDR1 and CDR2: LGHDT, YNNKEL (reference sequence). The CDR3, as DNA: TGTGCCAGCAGCAGGAGCAAAGAGACCCAGTACTTC. Its protein is CASSRSKETQYF.

This clonotype was counted at least ten times. This sequence joins TRBV20-1 and TRBJ2-2; unclear D gene. The CDR3 has 14 residues. Germline CDR1 reads DFQATT; CDR2 reads SNEGSKA (reference sequence). With 8 bases removed from V and 2 bases from J, the gap between germline ends came to 15 bases. For the CDR3, the DNA is TGCAGTCCTCTAGACTTCCGAAACACCGGGGAGCTGTTTTTT. It translates to CSPLDFRNTGELFF.

This clonotype was recorded many times. The chain has TRBV6-5 and TRBJ1-3, with a tentative D call TRBD1 (6 bases). Trimming removed 0 bases from V and 3 bases from J, with 12 bases in between. Germline CDR1 and CDR2: MNHEY and SVGAGI. The CDR3 contains 16 residues. The DNA for the CDR3 is TGTGCCAGCAGTTACTCGATGGGGGCTGGTGGAAACACCATATATTTT. Its translation is CASSYSMGAGGNTIYF.

This clonotype showed up many times. The chain carries TRBV19 and TRBJ1-1; the D is unclear. The length of the CDR3 is 14 residues. Trimming pared 3 bases from V and 8 bases from J, leaving 16 bases between. The V gene's germline CDR1 is LNHDA and CDR2 SQIVND (reference sequence). The CDR3 DNA is TGTGCCAGTAGTATCGCCCGGTTAACTGACGAAGCTTTCTTT. Residues: CASSIARLTDEAFF.